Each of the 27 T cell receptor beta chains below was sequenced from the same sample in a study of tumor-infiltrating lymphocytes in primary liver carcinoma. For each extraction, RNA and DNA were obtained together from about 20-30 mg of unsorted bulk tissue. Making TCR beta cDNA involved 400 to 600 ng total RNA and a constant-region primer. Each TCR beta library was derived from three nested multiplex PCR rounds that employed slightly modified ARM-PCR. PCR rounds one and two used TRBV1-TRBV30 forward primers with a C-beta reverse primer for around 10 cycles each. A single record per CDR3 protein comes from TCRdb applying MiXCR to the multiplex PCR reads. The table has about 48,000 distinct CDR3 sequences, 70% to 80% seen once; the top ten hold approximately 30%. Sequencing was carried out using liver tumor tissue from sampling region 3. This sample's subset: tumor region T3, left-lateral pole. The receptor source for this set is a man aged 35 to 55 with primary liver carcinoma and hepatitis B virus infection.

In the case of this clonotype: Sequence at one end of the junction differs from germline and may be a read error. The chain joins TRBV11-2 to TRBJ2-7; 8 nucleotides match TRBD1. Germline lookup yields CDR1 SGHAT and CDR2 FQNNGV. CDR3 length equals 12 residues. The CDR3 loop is CTSCVLRGQQYF. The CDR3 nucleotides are TGTACCAGCTGCGTTCTCAGGGGGCAGCAGTACTTC.

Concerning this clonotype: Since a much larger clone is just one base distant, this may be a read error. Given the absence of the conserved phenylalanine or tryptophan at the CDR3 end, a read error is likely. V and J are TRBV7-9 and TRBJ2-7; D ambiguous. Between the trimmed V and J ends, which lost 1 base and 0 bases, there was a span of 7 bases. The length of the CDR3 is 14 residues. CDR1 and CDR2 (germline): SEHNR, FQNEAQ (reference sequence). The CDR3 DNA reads TGTGCCAGCAGCTTAGATGGCGCCTCCTACGAGCAGTACCTC. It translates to CASSLDGASYEQYL.

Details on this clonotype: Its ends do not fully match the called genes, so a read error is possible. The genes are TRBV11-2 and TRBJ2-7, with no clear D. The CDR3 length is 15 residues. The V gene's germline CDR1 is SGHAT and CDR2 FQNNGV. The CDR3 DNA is TGTGCCAGCAGCCTATCTGTGGTAATATCCCACGAGCAGTATTTC. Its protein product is CASSLSVVISHEQYF.

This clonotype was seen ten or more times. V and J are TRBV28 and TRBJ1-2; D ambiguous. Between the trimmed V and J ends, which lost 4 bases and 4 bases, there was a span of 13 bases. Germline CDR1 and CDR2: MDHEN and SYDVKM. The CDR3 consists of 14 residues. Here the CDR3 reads CASSSPTHFYGYTF. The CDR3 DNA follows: TGTGCCAGCAGTTCGCCAACCCACTTCTATGGCTACACCTTC.

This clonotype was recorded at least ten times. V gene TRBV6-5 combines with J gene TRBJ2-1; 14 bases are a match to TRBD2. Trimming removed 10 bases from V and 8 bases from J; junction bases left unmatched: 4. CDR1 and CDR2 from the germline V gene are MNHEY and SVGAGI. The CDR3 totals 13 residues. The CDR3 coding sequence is TGTGCCACCCTGGGACTAGCGGGAGATGAGCAGTTCTTC. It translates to CATLGLAGDEQFF.

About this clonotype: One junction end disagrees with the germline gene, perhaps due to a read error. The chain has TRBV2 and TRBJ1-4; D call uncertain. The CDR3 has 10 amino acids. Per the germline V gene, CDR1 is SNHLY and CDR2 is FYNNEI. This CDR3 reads CAGAGATLVF. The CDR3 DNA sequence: TGTGCCGGCGCCGGCGCAACACTGGTTTTT.

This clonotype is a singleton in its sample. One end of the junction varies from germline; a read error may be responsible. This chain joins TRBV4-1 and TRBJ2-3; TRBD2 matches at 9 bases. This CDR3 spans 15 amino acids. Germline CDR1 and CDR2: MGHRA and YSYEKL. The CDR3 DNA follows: TGCGCAAGCACCCAAGTTCAGGCGGGAGGGGGTACGCAGTATTTT. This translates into CASTQVQAGGGTQYF.

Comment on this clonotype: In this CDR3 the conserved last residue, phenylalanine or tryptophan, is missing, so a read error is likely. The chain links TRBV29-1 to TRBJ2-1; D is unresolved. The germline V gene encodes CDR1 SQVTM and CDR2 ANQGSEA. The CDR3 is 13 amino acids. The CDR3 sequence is CSVDGNSYSEQFL. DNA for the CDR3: TGCAGCGTTGACGGTAACTCCTACAGTGAGCAGTTCCTC.

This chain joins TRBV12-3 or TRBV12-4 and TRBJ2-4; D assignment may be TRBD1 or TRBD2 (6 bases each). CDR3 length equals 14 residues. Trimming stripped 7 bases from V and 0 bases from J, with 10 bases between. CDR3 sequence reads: CASTGAQAKNIQYF. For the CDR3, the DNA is TGTGCCAGCACGGGGGCCCAAGCCAAAAACATTCAGTACTTC.

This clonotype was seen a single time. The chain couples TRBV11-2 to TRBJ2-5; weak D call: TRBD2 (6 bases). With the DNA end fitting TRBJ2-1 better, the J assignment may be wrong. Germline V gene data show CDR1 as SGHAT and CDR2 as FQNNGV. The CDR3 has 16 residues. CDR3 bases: TGTGCCACCAGATCCCGGGACTCGGCCCACCAAGAGACTCAGTTCTTC. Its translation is CATRSRDSAHQETQFF.

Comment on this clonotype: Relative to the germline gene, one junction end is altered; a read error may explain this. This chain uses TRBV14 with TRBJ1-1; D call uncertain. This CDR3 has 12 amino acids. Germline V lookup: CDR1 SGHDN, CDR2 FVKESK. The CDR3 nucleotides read TGCGCCAGAAGCCAAGACCGGCCTGAAGCTTCCTTT. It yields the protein CARSQDRPEASF.

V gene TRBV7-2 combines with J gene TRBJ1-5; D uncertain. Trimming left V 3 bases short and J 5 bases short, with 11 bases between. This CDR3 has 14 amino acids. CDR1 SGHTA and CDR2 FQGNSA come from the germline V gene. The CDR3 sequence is CASSFFRTDQPQHF. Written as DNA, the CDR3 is TGTGCCAGCAGCTTTTTCCGAACCGATCAGCCCCAGCATTTT.

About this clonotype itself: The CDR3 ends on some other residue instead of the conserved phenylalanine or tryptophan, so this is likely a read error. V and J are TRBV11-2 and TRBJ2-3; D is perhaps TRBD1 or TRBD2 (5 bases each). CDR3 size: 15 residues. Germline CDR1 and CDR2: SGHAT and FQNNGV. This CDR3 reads CARSLQEVGTDTQYC. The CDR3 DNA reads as TGTGCCAGGAGCTTACAGGAGGTTGGCACAGATACGCAGTATTGT.

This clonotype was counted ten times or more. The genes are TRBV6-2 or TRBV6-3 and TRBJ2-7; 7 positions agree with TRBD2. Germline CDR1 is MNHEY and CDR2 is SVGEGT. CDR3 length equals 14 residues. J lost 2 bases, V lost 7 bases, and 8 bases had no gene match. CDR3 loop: CASKTSKNAYEQYF. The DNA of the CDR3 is TGTGCCAGCAAGACTAGCAAAAACGCCTACGAGCAGTACTTC.

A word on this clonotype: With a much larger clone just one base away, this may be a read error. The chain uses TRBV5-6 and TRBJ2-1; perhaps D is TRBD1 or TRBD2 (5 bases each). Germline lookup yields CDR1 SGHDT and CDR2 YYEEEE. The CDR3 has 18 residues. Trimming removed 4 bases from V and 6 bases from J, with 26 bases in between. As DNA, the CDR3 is TGTGCCAGCAGCCCGGCCGGGACCGCGCGGCAATTCGTCAATGAGCAGTTCTTC. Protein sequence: CASSPAGTARQFVNEQFF.

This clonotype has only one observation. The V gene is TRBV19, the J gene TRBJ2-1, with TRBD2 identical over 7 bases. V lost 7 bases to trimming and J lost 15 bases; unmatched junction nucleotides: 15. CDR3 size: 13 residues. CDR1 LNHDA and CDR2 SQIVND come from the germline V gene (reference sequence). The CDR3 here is CASTMRTSNRRFF. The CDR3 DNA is TGTGCCAGTACTATGAGGACTAGTAATCGGCGGTTCTTC.

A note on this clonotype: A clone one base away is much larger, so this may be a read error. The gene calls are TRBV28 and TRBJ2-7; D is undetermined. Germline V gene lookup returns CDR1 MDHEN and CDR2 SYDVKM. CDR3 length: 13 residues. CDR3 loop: CACSKAVAYEQYF. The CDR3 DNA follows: TGTGCCTGCAGTAAGGCAGTGGCCTACGAGCAGTACTTC.

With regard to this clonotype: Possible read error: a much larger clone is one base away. CDR3 sequence: CASTTTLGDRGYSGANVLTF. For the CDR3, the DNA is TGTGCCAGTACTACTACCTTAGGGGACAGGGGGTACTCTGGGGCCAACGTCCTGACTTTC. The rearrangement joins TRBV28 to TRBJ2-6, with TRBD1 matching over 11 bases. In germline, CDR1 is MDHEN, CDR2 SYDVKM. This CDR3 has 20 amino acids. Trimming removed 9 bases from V and 0 bases from J; junction bases left unmatched: 16.

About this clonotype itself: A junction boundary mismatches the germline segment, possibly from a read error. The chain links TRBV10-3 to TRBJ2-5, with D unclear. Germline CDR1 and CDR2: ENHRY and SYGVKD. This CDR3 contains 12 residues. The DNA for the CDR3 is TGTGCCATCAGTGAGCAGGTGGAGACCCACTTCTTC. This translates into CAISEQVETHFF.

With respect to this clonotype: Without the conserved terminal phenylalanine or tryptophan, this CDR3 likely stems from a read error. CDR3 residues: CANSQYSGGGYEQYS. The CDR3 DNA sequence: TGTGCTAACAGCCAATATTCGGGAGGGGGCTACGAGCAGTACTCC. The rearrangement links TRBV11-2 to TRBJ2-7; 8 bases fit TRBD2. The V gene's germline CDR1 is SGHAT and CDR2 FQNNGV. CDR3 size: 15 residues.

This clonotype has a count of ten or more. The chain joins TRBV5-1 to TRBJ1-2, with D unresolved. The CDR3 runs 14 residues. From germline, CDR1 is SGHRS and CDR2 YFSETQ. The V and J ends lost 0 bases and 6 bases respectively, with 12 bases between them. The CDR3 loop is CASSLAGSNDGYTF. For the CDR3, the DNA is TGCGCCAGCAGCTTGGCCGGGTCGAATGATGGCTACACCTTC.

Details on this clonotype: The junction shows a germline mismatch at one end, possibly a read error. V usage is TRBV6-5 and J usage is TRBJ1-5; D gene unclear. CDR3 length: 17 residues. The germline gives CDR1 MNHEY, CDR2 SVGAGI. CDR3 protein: CACSYDPPWTTNQPQHF. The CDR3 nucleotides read TGTGCCTGCAGTTATGACCCTCCATGGACCACCAATCAGCCACAGCATTTT.

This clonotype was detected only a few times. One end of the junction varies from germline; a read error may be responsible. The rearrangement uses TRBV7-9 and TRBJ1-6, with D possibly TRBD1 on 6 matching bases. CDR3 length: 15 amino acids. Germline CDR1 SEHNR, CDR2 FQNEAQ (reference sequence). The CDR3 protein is CASSLTTGFRSPLHF. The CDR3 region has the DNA TGTGCTAGCAGCTTAACCACAGGGTTTCGATCACCCCTCCACTTT.

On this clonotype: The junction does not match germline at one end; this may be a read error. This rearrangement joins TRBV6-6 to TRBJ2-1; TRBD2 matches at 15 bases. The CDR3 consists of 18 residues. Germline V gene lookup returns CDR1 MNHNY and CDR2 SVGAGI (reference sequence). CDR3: CVSSDGLAGGPIYNEQFF. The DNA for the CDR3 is TGTGTCAGCAGCGATGGACTAGCGGGGGGGCCGATTTACAATGAGCAGTTCTTC.

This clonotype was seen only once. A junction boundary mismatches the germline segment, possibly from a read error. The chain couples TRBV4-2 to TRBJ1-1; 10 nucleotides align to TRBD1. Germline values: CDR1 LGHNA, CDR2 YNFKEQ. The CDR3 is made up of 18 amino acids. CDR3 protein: CSSITHWDRGIFNTEAFF. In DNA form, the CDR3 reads TGTTCCAGCATCACTCACTGGGACAGGGGAATTTTCAACACTGAAGCTTTCTTT.

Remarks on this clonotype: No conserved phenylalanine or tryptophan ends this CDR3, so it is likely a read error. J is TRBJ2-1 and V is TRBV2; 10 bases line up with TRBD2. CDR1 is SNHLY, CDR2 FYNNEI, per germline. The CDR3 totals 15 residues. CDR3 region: CASRRTSGGELEQFI. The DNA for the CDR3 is TGTGCGAGCCGCAGGACTAGCGGAGGGGAATTGGAGCAGTTCATC.

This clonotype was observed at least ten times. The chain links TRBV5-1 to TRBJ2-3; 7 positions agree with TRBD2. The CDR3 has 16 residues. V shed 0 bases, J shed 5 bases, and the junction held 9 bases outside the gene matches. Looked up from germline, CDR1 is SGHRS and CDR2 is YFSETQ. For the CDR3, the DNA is TGCGCCAGCAGCTTGGAGCCGCGGGAGAGTATAGATACGCAGTATTTT. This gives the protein CASSLEPRESIDTQYF.